Here is one T cell receptor beta chain with its context. The sample comes from a study of long-term antiretroviral therapy in people with HIV. Version v3.0 of the immunoSEQ assay was performed at survey level. A per-sample goal of about 40,000-55,000 T-cell genomes was targeted by sequencing. The protocol was immunoSEQ multiplex PCR, while the TCRdb copy is restricted to in-frame clones and leaves out a portion. The sample consists of about 39,000 clones, about nine tenths of them appearing once. This TCR was sampled from a woman between 50 and 59 years old with HIV. The sequencing used unsorted PBMCs, collected 1.2 years after starting antiretroviral therapy.

CDR3 nucleotides: TGTGCCAGCGGTGGGAAGCGGAGTGGCTACACCTTC. This encodes CASGGKRSGYTF. This chain uses TRBV9 with TRBJ1-2; no reliable D call. The CDR3 runs 12 residues. Trimming took 7 bases from V and 7 from J, leaving 14 bases between them. CDR1 SGDLS and CDR2 YYNGEE come from the germline V gene. Variable domain in full (rest from reference TRBV9 and TRBJ1-2): DSGVTQTPKHLITATGQRVTLRCSPRSGDLSVYWYQQSLDQGLQFLIQYYNGEERAKGNILERFSAQQFPDLHSELNLSSLELGDSALYFCASGGKRSGYTFGSGTRLTVV.